This T cell receptor beta chain appears in the sequencing data of a study of blood T cell repertoires in COVID-19 (dated by TCRdb to the early 2020s). In the study overall: Samples covering the acute and convalescent phases of COVID-19 were provided by collaborators in the United States, Italy and Spain. Nearly every sample came with metadata listing a de-identified subject ID, COVID-19 status, age in years and sex. The dataset comprised deeply sampled blood TCRbeta repertoires from subjects exposed to, actively infected with, or recovered from COVID-19. A freely available public database, intended as a resource for researchers studying the immune response to SARS-CoV-2, is where the repertoires were released. Where available, HLA class I and class II types were taken from metadata supplied by the sample provider and were not determined by assay-based typing. The material from the prospective study consisted of cDNA or gDNA derived from T cells, B-cell-depleted T cells, or PBMCs. Samples were obtained from the ongoing ImmuneRACE study (first 160 participants) and from some 1,300 subjects provided by 6 global collaborators. The investigation overall reported the following: The amount of clinical and demographic metadata varied by source and participant and was provided uncurated.

Participants in the prospective study were aged about 18 to 89 years, lived in 20 to 25 United States geographic areas, and enrolled through a virtual design. In the prospective study, cohorts were assigned on the basis of participant-reported clinical history obtained from a screening survey and a study questionnaire. A participant counted as exposed if, within 2 weeks of entering the study, that participant had been in contact with someone who had a PCR-confirmed or clinician-diagnosed COVID-19 case. In the prospective study, mobile phlebotomists collected whole blood, serum and a nasopharyngeal or oropharyngeal swab from each participant. Participants in the prospective study had the option to provide additional blood draws and questionnaires over an approximately two-month period. Before DNA extraction, blood samples from the prospective study were shipped at room temperature or frozen. As encoded in the germline V gene (reference sequence), CDR1 is LNHDA while CDR2 is SQIVND. V loses 5 bases, J loses 5 bases, and the germline ends lie 13 bases apart. From the cysteine up to the phenylalanine, the CDR3 has a length of 14 residues. CDR3 DNA is the only sequence kept; it has 42 bases, read in frame from the first base.

The immunoSEQ Assay, a bias-controlled multiplex PCR, was used to amplify TCRbeta CDR3 regions from genomic DNA. As for the original processing: Within the assay, amplification of reference gene primers was used to estimate how many nucleated cells each sample contained. To quantify the absolute abundance of each unique TCRbeta CDR3 rearrangement, sequence reads were collapsed and filtered. For each sample, productive Simpson clonality was calculated by taking the square root of Simpson's diversity index across productive rearrangements. Held by TCRdb, this immuneACCESS table contains in-frame sequences only and omits some clones. Under half of the omission traces to an unresolved V gene where checked; the cause of the rest is unknown. V and J calls and clone size are copied from that table; D and trimming were computed from the DNA. Across this sample there are around 340,000 clones, with about 90% seen only once. In total, the top ten clones hold 1% of the sample.

Comments on this clone: Its specific antigen is unknown. Base qualities are not at hand, and no much larger clone is one base apart.

The sample comprised PBMCs or T cells enriched from blood (not recorded which). The source is a woman aged 30 to 39 who had been exposed to COVID-19. Here the chain combines TRBV19 and TRBJ2-1, with a weak D call of TRBD2 (6 bases match). CDR3 sequence: CASSLWTTNNEQFF. Read as DNA, the sequence is TGTGCCAGTAGTCTGTGGACTACCAACAATGAGCAGTTCTTC.